The 13 T cell receptor beta chains below were found in one sample sequenced in a study of blood T cell repertoires in COVID-19. Generated by immunoSEQ multiplex PCR, the TCRdb table keeps only in-frame clones and is missing some. Among 130,000 to 150,000 clones listed, just under 85% were seen once. Sequencing was carried out using PBMCs or T cells enriched from blood (not recorded which). The receptors shown here come from a man between 45 and 60 years old who had recovered from COVID-19.

The chain recombines TRBV5-6 with TRBJ2-5, with D maybe TRBD1 (5 bases). The V gene's germline CDR1 is SGHDT and CDR2 YYEEEE. This CDR3 is built from 13 residues. V lost 0 bases to trimming and J lost 5 bases, with 8 bases between them. Here the CDR3 reads CASSLAGFETQYF. DNA for the CDR3: TGTGCCAGCAGCTTGGCAGGGTTCGAGACCCAGTACTTC.

V gene TRBV4-1 combines with J gene TRBJ1-2, with D maybe TRBD1 (6 bases). Trimming left V 0 bases short and J 6 bases short, with 11 bases between. This CDR3 spans 14 amino acids. From germline, CDR1 is MGHRA and CDR2 YSYEKL. The chain's CDR3 is CASSQDGGSDGYTF. The CDR3 DNA follows: TGCGCCAGCAGCCAAGATGGGGGCTCGGATGGCTACACCTTC.

The J gene is TRBJ1-5, the V gene TRBV19, with a possible D match to TRBD1 (6 bases). The germline V gene encodes CDR1 LNHDA and CDR2 SQIVND (reference sequence). This CDR3 has 15 amino acids. V was cut by 3 bases and J by 4 bases, with 13 bases left in between. The CDR3 bases are TGTGCCAGTAGTATGATCGAGGGGGTTAATCAGCCCCAGCATTTT. It codes for CASSMIEGVNQPQHF.

This rearrangement joins TRBV5-4 to TRBJ2-1; 10 bases agree with TRBD2. The CDR3 has 17 residues. V shed 4 bases, J shed 6 bases, and the junction held 13 bases outside the gene matches. The germline gives CDR1 SGHNT, CDR2 YYREEE (reference sequence). The CDR3 spells CASSPDPSGGKGNEQFF. Here the CDR3 DNA reads TGTGCCAGCAGCCCAGACCCTAGCGGGGGCAAAGGCAATGAGCAGTTCTTC. Looking up the rest from reference TRBV5-4 and TRBJ2-1 gives the full variable domain: ETGVTQSPTHLIKTRGQQVTLRCSSQSGHNTVSWYQQALGQGPQFIFQYYREEENGRGNFPPRFSGLQFPNYSSELNVNALELDDSALYLCASSPDPSGGKGNEQFFGPGTRLTVL.

This clone was picked up one time. Other nucleotide sequences from this sample produce the same CDR3. This sequence joins TRBV19 and TRBJ1-1; D might be TRBD1 (6 bases). There are 12 residues in the CDR3. Per the germline V gene, CDR1 is LNHDA and CDR2 is SQIVND (reference sequence). Trimming took off 2 bases at V and 8 bases at J, with 9 bases between the two ends. CDR3 sequence reads: CASSILQGEAFF. CDR3 in DNA: TGTGCCAGTAGTATATTGCAGGGGGAAGCTTTCTTT.

This sequence joins TRBV28 and TRBJ1-1; 7 bases align to TRBD1. Losses at the gene ends were 0 bases for V and 0 bases for J; bases not matched to a gene: 1. The CDR3 spans 15 residues. The V gene's germline CDR1 is MDHEN and CDR2 SYDVKM. CDR3 residues: CASSLWGTVNTEAFF. The CDR3 nucleotides are TGTGCCAGCAGTTTATGGGGGACAGTGAACACTGAAGCTTTCTTT.

The gene calls are TRBV7-9 and TRBJ1-2; TRBD1 is a possible D gene (6 bases). The CDR3 sequence is 18 residues long. Germline V gives CDR1 SEHNR, CDR2 FQNEAQ (reference sequence). Trimming pared 3 bases from V and 2 bases from J, leaving 22 bases between. The CDR3 DNA reads as TGTGCCAGCAGCTTTTACGGGACAAATAAAAGAGGGAACTATGGCTACACCTTC. Residues: CASSFYGTNKRGNYGYTF.

The rearrangement uses TRBV3-1 (or the pseudogene TRBV3-2) and TRBJ2-2, with D perhaps TRBD2 (5 bases). V lost 4 bases to trimming and J lost 3 bases, with 9 bases between them. There are 14 residues in the CDR3. From germline, CDR1 is LGHDT and CDR2 YNNKEL (reference sequence). The CDR3 DNA reads TGTGCCAGCAGCCCCGGACTGTACACCGGGGAGCTGTTTTTT. Its translation: CASSPGLYTGELFF.

The gene calls are TRBV19 and TRBJ2-1; 11 bases line up with TRBD2. There are 20 residues in the CDR3. The trim removed 3 bases at V and 7 bases at J, leaving 20 bases unmatched. CDR1 and CDR2 (germline): LNHDA, SQIVND (reference sequence). The CDR3 DNA sequence: TGTGCCAGTAGTATCAGGCGGAGGGCTAGCGGGGGGCCTTCTTGGAATGAGCAGTTCTTC. Amino acids: CASSIRRRASGGPSWNEQFF.

J is TRBJ1-2 and V is TRBV9; 8 nucleotides match TRBD1. The V and J ends lost 6 bases and 4 bases, in that order; junction bases with no gene match: 11. This CDR3 spans 15 amino acids. Germline values: CDR1 SGDLS, CDR2 YYNGEE. The CDR3 DNA follows: TGTGCCAGCACCTCGGGACAGGATAATTTCTATGGCTACACCTTC. Translation: CASTSGQDNFYGYTF.

The rearrangement joins TRBV2 to TRBJ1-4; possible D gene TRBD1, 6 bases. The CDR3 runs 16 residues. The germline V gene has CDR1 SNHLY and CDR2 FYNNEI. V lost 8 bases and J lost 2, with 18 bases in between. The CDR3 nucleotides are TGTGCCAGCGACTGGGGTCGGACAGAGACTAATGAAAAACTGTTTTTT. It yields the protein CASDWGRTETNEKLFF.

V usage is TRBV3-1 (or the pseudogene TRBV3-2) and J usage is TRBJ2-7; TRBD1 is a possible D gene (5 bases). Between the trimmed V and J ends, which lost 1 base and 1 base, there was a span of 11 bases. This CDR3 is 15 amino acids long. Germline V gives CDR1 LGHDT, CDR2 YNNKEL (reference sequence). CDR3 sequence reads: CASSQVNQGSYEQYF. CDR3 DNA sequence: TGTGCCAGCAGCCAAGTAAACCAGGGATCCTACGAGCAGTACTTC.

The table lists this clone with a few counts. This rearrangement joins TRBV28 to TRBJ1-2; the match to TRBD1 covers 8 bases. Losses at the gene ends were 6 bases for V and 4 bases for J; bases not matched to a gene: 7. Germline V lookup: CDR1 MDHEN, CDR2 SYDVKM. This CDR3 is built from 14 residues. The CDR3 is CASSRQGIGYGYTF. The CDR3 DNA reads as TGTGCCAGCAGCCGACAGGGGATCGGCTATGGCTACACCTTC.